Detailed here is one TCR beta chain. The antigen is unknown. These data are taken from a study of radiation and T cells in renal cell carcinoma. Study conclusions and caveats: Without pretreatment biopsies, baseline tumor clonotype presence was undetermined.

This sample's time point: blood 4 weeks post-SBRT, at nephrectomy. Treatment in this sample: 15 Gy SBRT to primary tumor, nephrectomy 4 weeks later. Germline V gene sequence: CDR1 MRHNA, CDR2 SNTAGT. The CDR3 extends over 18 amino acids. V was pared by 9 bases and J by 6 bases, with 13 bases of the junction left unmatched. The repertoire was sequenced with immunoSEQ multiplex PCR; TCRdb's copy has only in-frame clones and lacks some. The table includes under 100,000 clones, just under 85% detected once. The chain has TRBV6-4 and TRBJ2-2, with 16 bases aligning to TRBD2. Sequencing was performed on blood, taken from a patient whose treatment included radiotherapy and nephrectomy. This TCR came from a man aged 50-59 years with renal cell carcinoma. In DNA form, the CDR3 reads TGTGCCAGGATCCCGGGACTAGCGGGAGGGCCGAGTTCCGGGGAGCTGTTTTTT. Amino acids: CARIPGLAGGPSSGELFF.